This T cell receptor beta chain was sequenced for a study of blood T cell repertoires in COVID-19. Across the study: PBMCs, B-cell-depleted T cells, or T cells were the source of the cDNA or gDNA that made up the material.

In germline, CDR1 is SGHRS, CDR2 YFSETQ. The CDR3 consists of 14 residues. J was trimmed by 10 bases and V by 0 bases; bases with no gene match: 4. Assay used: immunoSEQ multiplex PCR; TCRdb lists only in-frame clones, some missing. This sample has about 73,000 clones, with roughly four fifths found just once. The TCR sequence derives from a man in his sixties or seventies with COVID-19, enrolled during active disease. The sequencing input was peripheral blood. This chain uses TRBV5-1 with TRBJ1-1, with 12 positions matching TRBD1. CDR3 nucleotide sequence: TGCGCCAGCAGCTTGGAGGGACAGGGGGCGCTAGCTTTCTTT. It is translated as CASSLEGQGALAFF.